A selection of T cell receptor beta chains follows, all from one sample in a study of blood T cell repertoires in COVID-19. Some clones are missing from TCRdb's copy, which holds only in-frame ones; the method was immunoSEQ multiplex PCR. The sample records around 290,000 clones, approximately 86% being singletons. The sequencing input was peripheral blood. The source is a woman aged 70 to 79 with COVID-19, enrolled during active disease. CDR3s include the opening cysteine and the closing phenylalanine or tryptophan.

TRBV2	14	TRBJ2-7	CASSPLAGGLEQYF
TRBV13	14	TRBJ1-1	CASSFRQENTEAFF
TRBV6-5	16	TRBJ1-6	CASSYSVDRGDSPLHF
TRBV4-1	15	TRBJ1-4	CASSGQGFMDEKLFF
TRBV28	14	TRBJ2-2	CASSLRGRTGELFF
TRBV29-1	13	TRBJ2-7	CSVWDSKTYEQYF
TRBV7-8	15	TRBJ1-2	CASSRTGETNYGYTF
TRBV6-5	15	TRBJ1-2	CASSYSAGGVGGYTF
TRBV6-1	14	TRBJ1-2	CASSEIQGARGYTF
TRBV6-2/TRBV6-3	15	TRBJ1-2	CASSYSLGSYYGYTF
TRBV24-1	13	TRBJ1-2	CAISSGANYGYTF
TRBV27	15	TRBJ2-5	CASSPGQEPRGTQYF
TRBV6-1	16	TRBJ2-5	CASSGEVAGSQETQYF
TRBV9	16	TRBJ2-5	CASSVTSGGSQETQYF
TRBV23-1	14	TRBJ2-7	CASKPGTEPYEQYF
TRBV15	15	TRBJ2-5	CATSINAGSQETQYF
TRBV2	13	TRBJ1-6	CASCARVNSPLHF
TRBV18	16	TRBJ2-3	CASSPSLPRSTDTQYF